Listed here are 8 T cell receptor beta chains from one sample, sequenced in a study of OX40 agonist ivuxolimab in advanced cancers. The library came from the immunoSEQ multiplex PCR assay. Entries here come from immuneACCESS through TCRdb and include only in-frame sequences with V and J called. Some clones fail to appear in such tables; in the studies checked, an unresolved V gene covers under half of the shortfall, and the cause of the remainder is unknown. The sample includes approximately 31,000 clones, with over 75% observed a single time. The ten top clones hold around a quarter of the sample. The material sequenced was CD4+ or CD8+ T cells sorted from blood, taken in a trial of the OX40 agonist ivuxolimab. The source is an adult with an advanced solid tumor such as melanoma, head and neck, liver or kidney cancer.

As for this clone: One junction end does not reproduce the germline sequence, and a read error may be involved. The genes are TRBV7-7 and TRBJ2-7, with 7 bases aligning to TRBD1. Germline V gene data show CDR1 as SSHAT and CDR2 as FNYEAQ (reference sequence). The CDR3 is made up of 13 amino acids. The DNA of the CDR3 is TGTGCTAGCAGCTTAGGACAGGACTACGAGCAGTACTTC. Residues: CASSLGQDYEQYF.

This sequence joins TRBV4-1 and TRBJ2-2; D perhaps matches TRBD2 (5 bases). In germline, CDR1 is MGHRA, CDR2 YSYEKL. The ends were cut back, 1 base at V and 4 bases at J, with 13 bases in the middle. The CDR3 runs 16 residues. The CDR3 spells CASSQVLGMGTGELFF. The DNA of the CDR3 is TGCGCCAGCAGCCAAGTTCTCGGGATGGGCACCGGGGAGCTGTTTTTT.

The chain employs TRBV5-1 and TRBJ2-3; maybe TRBD2 (5 bases). The CDR3 is 16 amino acids. Germline assignment: CDR1 SGHRS and CDR2 YFSETQ. V was shortened by 0 bases and J by 5 bases, with 16 bases between the two germline ends. For the CDR3, the DNA is TGCGCCAGCAGCTTGGCTCTAGCCGTTGGAATAGATACGCAGTATTTT. Translated, it gives CASSLALAVGIDTQYF.

The chain is built from TRBV5-1 and TRBJ1-3; tentatively, D is TRBD1 (5 bases). Germline V lookup: CDR1 SGHRS, CDR2 YFSETQ. Trimming left V 3 bases short and J 4 bases short, with 8 bases between. The CDR3 spans 13 residues. CDR3 nucleotides: TGCGCCAGCAGCTCCGGGACGGGAAACACCATATATTTT. This codes for CASSSGTGNTIYF.

The chain employs TRBV5-1 and TRBJ2-7; 7 bases are shared with TRBD2. This CDR3 is built from 18 residues. Unmatched junction bases numbered 14, after V lost 2 bases and J lost 0 bases. The germline CDR1 and CDR2 sequences are SGHRS and YFSETQ. Here the CDR3 reads CASSFKRGIAEHSYEQYF. In nucleotides, the CDR3 is TGCGCCAGCAGCTTCAAGCGGGGCATAGCGGAGCACTCCTACGAGCAGTACTTC.

This clone occurred once. The gene calls are TRBV28 and TRBJ1-2; possible D gene TRBD1, 5 bases. The CDR3 covers 15 residues. V dropped 6 bases and J dropped 3 bases, with 17 bases sitting between them. The germline CDR1 and CDR2 sequences are MDHEN and SYDVKM. The CDR3 bases are TGTGCCAGCAGCCGTTGGGGCAGGGAAGACTATGGCTACACCTTC. It is translated as CASSRWGREDYGYTF.

The chain carries TRBV7-9 and TRBJ2-1; the D gene is possibly TRBD2 (6 bases). The V gene's germline CDR1 is SEHNR and CDR2 FQNEAQ (reference sequence). Trimming pared 4 bases from V and 8 bases from J, leaving 21 bases between. The CDR3 runs to 16 residues. DNA for the CDR3: TGTGCCAGCAGCTATCTCGGGGGATCCGGAGGGTATGAGCAGTTCTTC. Translation: CASSYLGGSGGYEQFF.

This sequence joins TRBV7-2 and TRBJ2-1; 11 bases align to TRBD2. V lost 1 base to trimming and J lost 5 bases; unmatched junction nucleotides: 4. The germline V gene has CDR1 SGHTA and CDR2 FQGNSA. The CDR3 covers 16 residues. The CDR3 region has the DNA TGTGCCAGCAGCTTAGTGGGGACTAGCGGAAACAATGAGCAGTTCTTC. It translates to CASSLVGTSGNNEQFF.